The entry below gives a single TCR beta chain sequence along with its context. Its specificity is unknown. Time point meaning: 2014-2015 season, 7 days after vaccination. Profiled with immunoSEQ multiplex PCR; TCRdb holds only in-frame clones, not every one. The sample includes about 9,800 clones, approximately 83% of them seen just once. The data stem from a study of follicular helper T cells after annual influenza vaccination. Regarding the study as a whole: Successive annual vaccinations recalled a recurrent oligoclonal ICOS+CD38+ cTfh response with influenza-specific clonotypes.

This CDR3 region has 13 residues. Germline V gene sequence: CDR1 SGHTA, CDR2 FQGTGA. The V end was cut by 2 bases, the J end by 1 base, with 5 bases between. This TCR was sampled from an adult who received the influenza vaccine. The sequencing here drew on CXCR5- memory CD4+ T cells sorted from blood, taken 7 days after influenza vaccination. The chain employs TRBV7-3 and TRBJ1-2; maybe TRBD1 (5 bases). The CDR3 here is CASSLDSNYGYTF. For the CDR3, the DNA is TGTGCCAGCAGCTTAGACAGTAACTATGGCTACACCTTC. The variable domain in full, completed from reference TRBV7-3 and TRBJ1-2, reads GAGVSQTPSNKVTEKGKYVELRCDPISGHTALYWYRQSLGQGPEFLIYFQGTGAADDSGLPNDRFFAVRPEGSVSTLKIQRTERGDSAVYLCASSLDSNYGYTFGSGTRLTVV.